A single sample gave rise to the 25 T cell receptor beta chains below, sequenced in a study of regulatory T cells in long-lasting Graves disease. Indicated time point: newly diagnosed GD, antithyroid drugs for less than 3 months. The TCR library used RNA extracted from PBMCs. The TCR beta library used iRepertoire HTBI primers with Arm-PCR amplification of CDR3. TCRdb analysed the multiplex PCR reads with MiXCR anew, one entry per CDR3 protein. Of approximately 470,000 distinct CDR3 sequences listed, 15% to 20% are singletons. The same specimen was also included in a second study, on T cells in Graves' hyperthyroidism and ophthalmopathy.

Sequencing was performed on peripheral blood mononuclear cells (PBMCs), taken at new diagnosis, from a patient treated with antithyroid drugs. The receptors were gathered from a man between 40 and 49 years old with Graves disease.

This clonotype was detected a few times. The rearrangement joins TRBV9 to TRBJ2-1, with unresolved D. The CDR3 is made up of 15 amino acids. The ends were cut back, 0 bases at V and 2 bases at J, with 9 bases in the middle. Per the germline V gene, CDR1 is SGDLS and CDR2 is YYNGEE. The CDR3 DNA reads TGTGCCAGCAGCGTAGTGGGCGGACCCTACAATGAGCAGTTCTTC. Translating it yields CASSVVGGPYNEQFF.

At least ten counts were recorded for this clonotype. This rearrangement joins TRBV20-1 to TRBJ2-1; 10 nucleotides match TRBD2. The V and J ends lost 6 bases and 6 bases, in that order; junction bases with no gene match: 5. The CDR3 length is 13 residues. CDR1 is DFQATT and CDR2 is SNEGSKA in the germline V gene (reference sequence). Here the CDR3 DNA reads TGCAGTGCCGGAGCGGGAGGGCCCAATGAGCAGTTCTTC. Translated, it gives CSAGAGGPNEQFF.

The V and J genes are TRBV20-1 and TRBJ1-6; D is possibly TRBD1 (5 bases). CDR3 length: 14 amino acids. Germline CDR1 and CDR2: DFQATT and SNEGSKA (reference sequence). The V and J ends lost 4 bases and 9 bases respectively, with 16 bases between them. CDR3 loop: CSAKLAGSGSPLHF. CDR3 DNA: TGCAGTGCTAAATTAGCAGGGTCGGGTTCACCCCTCCACTTT.

With regard to this clonotype: This may arise from a read error, as a much more abundant clone is one base away. The rearrangement uses TRBV18 and TRBJ2-1, with TRBD1 identical over 9 bases. CDR1 KGHSH and CDR2 LQKENI come from the germline V gene. The CDR3 runs 15 residues. The CDR3 sequence is CASSPQQGAHNEQSF. The CDR3 nucleotides are TGTGCCAGCTCACCACAACAGGGGGCCCACAATGAGCAGTCCTTC.

At least ten counts were recorded for this clonotype. V usage is TRBV28 and J usage is TRBJ2-7; maybe TRBD1 (6 bases). The CDR3 totals 13 residues. Trimming removed 4 bases from V and 3 bases from J, with 10 bases in between. Germline CDR1 is MDHEN and CDR2 is SYDVKM. CDR3 DNA: TGTGCCAGCAGTTGGCAGGGGATCTACGAGCAGTACTTC. This sequence encodes CASSWQGIYEQYF.

This clonotype was counted at least ten times. V usage is TRBV12-5 and J usage is TRBJ2-7; 9 bases match TRBD1. The CDR3 runs 13 residues. CDR1 is LGHNT, CDR2 FRNRAP, per germline. V lost 5 bases to trimming and J lost 3 bases; unmatched junction nucleotides: 2. Here the CDR3 reads CASGTDRGYEQYF. The CDR3 bases are TGTGCTAGTGGTACGGACAGGGGCTACGAGCAGTACTTC.

This clonotype was seen repeatedly, ten times or more. V usage is TRBV2 and J usage is TRBJ1-5; D remains ambiguous. Germline CDR1 SNHLY, CDR2 FYNNEI. The CDR3 runs to 16 residues. V was cut by 8 bases and J by 0 bases, with 17 bases left in between. The CDR3 loop reads CASATRAGVSNQPQHF. The CDR3, as DNA: TGTGCCAGCGCTACGCGAGCGGGAGTTAGCAATCAGCCCCAGCATTTT.

The rearrangement links TRBV7-9 to TRBJ2-7; 15 positions agree with TRBD2. Germline CDR1 is SEHNR and CDR2 is FQNEAQ (reference sequence). V trimming: 1 base; J trimming: 4 bases; junction bases outside the gene matches: 5. CDR3 size: 17 residues. The DNA for the CDR3 is TGTGCCAGCAGCTTAGGGACTAGCGGGAGGGCCGGTTACGAGCAGTACTTC. Encoded protein: CASSLGTSGRAGYEQYF.

This clonotype has a count of ten or more. The chain links TRBV12-3 or TRBV12-4 to TRBJ1-4; perhaps TRBD1 as D (6 bases). The CDR3 is 14 amino acids. V lost 3 bases, J lost 10 bases, and 15 bases lay in between. CDR3: CASSFGREGGKLFF. The CDR3 DNA reads as TGTGCCAGCAGTTTCGGACGGGAGGGGGGAAAACTGTTTTTT.

Many counts were recorded for this clonotype. The chain is built from TRBV28 and TRBJ2-3; no clear D gene. V lost 6 bases and J 2 bases, leaving 15 bases between the germline ends. The germline gives CDR1 MDHEN, CDR2 SYDVKM. The CDR3 has 15 residues. The CDR3 nucleotides read TGTGCCAGCAGCCATGGAATACACTACACAGATACGCAGTATTTT. Protein product: CASSHGIHYTDTQYF.

There are a few counts of this clonotype. J is TRBJ2-3 and V is TRBV24-1; 8 bases line up with TRBD2. Germline lookup yields CDR1 KGHDR and CDR2 SFDVKD. The V gene end was trimmed by 2 bases and the J gene end by 4 bases; junction bases not matched to a gene: 7. The CDR3 loop spans 16 amino acids. The CDR3 DNA sequence: TGTGCCACCAGTGATTCCCCCACTAGCGGATCAGATACGCAGTATTTT. Translating it yields CATSDSPTSGSDTQYF.

Concerning this clonotype itself: This likely traces to a read error, being one base from a far larger clone. This chain links TRBV7-3 with TRBJ2-7; 7 bases align to TRBD2. Germline CDR1 SGHTA, CDR2 FQGTGA. Losses at the gene ends were 2 bases for V and 7 bases for J; bases not matched to a gene: 11. CDR3 length equals 15 residues. The CDR3 reads CASSLGRGTYNEQYF. The CDR3 coding sequence is TGTGCCAGCAGCTTAGGGCGGGGGACCTACAATGAGCAGTACTTC.

Notes on this clonotype: Given a much more abundant clone one base away, this may be a read error. The gene calls are TRBV18 and TRBJ2-1; D perhaps matches TRBD2 (6 bases). The CDR3 contains 15 residues. V shed 2 bases and J shed 9 bases, with 17 bases lying between them. The germline CDR1 and CDR2 sequences are KGHSH and LQKENI. CDR3 loop: CASSPSLLAVGEQFF. The CDR3 region has the DNA TGTGCCAGCTCACCATCGTTACTAGCTGTTGGTGAGCAGTTCTTC. Using reference TRBV18 and TRBJ2-1 for the parts outside the CDR3, the full variable domain is NAGVMQNPRHLVRRRGQEARLRCSPMKGHSHVYWYRQLPEEGLKFMVYLQKENIIDESGMPKERFSAEFPKEGPSILRIQQVVRGDSAAYFCASSPSLLAVGEQFFGPGTRLTVL.

At least ten counts were recorded for this clonotype. The genes are TRBV20-1 and TRBJ2-5, with 11 bases lining up with TRBD2. The junction had 9 bases not matched to a gene; V was cut back by 1 base and J by 5 bases. Germline V gives CDR1 DFQATT, CDR2 SNEGSKA (reference sequence). The CDR3 has 16 residues. CDR3 DNA: TGCAGTGCTAGAGTTTTACTAGCGGGAGACGGTGAGACCCAGTACTTC. Translated: CSARVLLAGDGETQYF.

This clonotype was counted ten times or more. The genes are TRBV20-1 and TRBJ2-2; TRBD2 aligns across 8 bases. The CDR3 consists of 14 residues. The germline V gene encodes CDR1 DFQATT and CDR2 SNEGSKA (reference sequence). The J segment lost 4 bases and the V segment lost 6 bases, leaving 7 bases of the junction unmatched. CDR3 DNA sequence: TGCAGTGCCGGGGAGCGGGAGAGCACCGGGGAGCTGTTTTTT. Translation gives CSAGERESTGELFF.

This clonotype was counted many times. CDR3 protein: CSARDMGTKLFF. The CDR3, as DNA: TGCAGTGCTAGAGATATGGGCACGAAACTGTTTTTT. This sequence joins TRBV20-1 and TRBJ1-4; no reliable D call. The V gene's germline CDR1 is DFQATT and CDR2 SNEGSKA (reference sequence). The CDR3 is 12 amino acids. V was shortened by 0 bases and J by 11 bases, with 10 bases between the two germline ends.

This clonotype was observed a handful of times. V is TRBV7-2 and J is TRBJ2-1; the D gene is possibly TRBD2 (5 bases). V was trimmed by 3 bases and J by 6 bases, leaving 9 bases between them. Germline values: CDR1 SGHTA, CDR2 FQGNSA. The CDR3 extends over 13 amino acids. The CDR3 sequence is CASSFRLANEQFF. The CDR3 region has the DNA TGTGCCAGCAGCTTCAGGCTAGCCAATGAGCAGTTCTTC.

This clonotype was recorded a few times. This chain uses TRBV24-1 with TRBJ2-1; D might be TRBD1 (6 bases). The V gene's germline CDR1 is KGHDR and CDR2 SFDVKD. The V and J ends lost 4 bases and 8 bases respectively, with 8 bases between them. The CDR3 covers 12 residues. CDR3 nucleotides: TGTGCCACCAGTGACAGGGGCCATGAGCAGTTCTTC. Translated, it gives CATSDRGHEQFF.

The genes are TRBV5-4 and TRBJ1-2; tentatively, D is TRBD1 (5 bases). Germline CDR1 reads SGHNT; CDR2 reads YYREEE (reference sequence). CDR3 length equals 13 residues. The V end was cut by 0 bases, the J end by 8 bases, with 11 bases between. The CDR3 loop reads CASSLGGAAGYTF. In DNA, the CDR3 is TGTGCCAGCAGCTTGGGGGGCGCGGCCGGCTACACCTTC.

Ten or more counts support this clonotype. One end of the junction varies from germline; a read error may be responsible. This sequence joins TRBV5-1 and TRBJ2-7; D is tentatively TRBD1 or TRBD2 (5 bases each). From germline, CDR1 is SGHRS and CDR2 YFSETQ. The CDR3 extends over 13 amino acids. The CDR3 nucleotides read TGTGCCAGCAGCTTGGCCAGGGACCACGAGCAGTACTTC. Encoded protein: CASSLARDHEQYF.

In this sample, this clonotype turned up many times. This chain connects TRBV12-3 or TRBV12-4 to TRBJ1-2; D is ambiguous. V gave up 5 bases and J gave up 1 base, with 11 bases separating them. This CDR3 contains 14 residues. In DNA form, the CDR3 reads TGTGCCAGCAGTCCACACGAGGATAACTATGGCTACACCTTC. Translating it yields CASSPHEDNYGYTF.

The sample holds many counts of this clonotype. The CDR3 loop reads CASSLKLAGADTQYF. CDR3 sequence (DNA): TGTGCCAGCAGCTTAAAACTAGCGGGAGCAGATACGCAGTATTTT. The chain joins TRBV11-2 to TRBJ2-3; 11 bases match TRBD2. Trimming cost V 2 bases and J 4 bases; bases outside gene matches: 2. CDR1 is SGHAT and CDR2 is FQNNGV in the germline V gene. This CDR3 spans 15 amino acids.

This clonotype was recorded many times. The chain is built from TRBV2 and TRBJ2-3; TRBD1 agrees at 9 bases. CDR3 length: 17 amino acids. Germline-derived CDR1 and CDR2 are SNHLY and FYNNEI. V shed 4 bases, J shed 2 bases, and the junction held 10 bases outside the gene matches. DNA for the CDR3: TGTGCCAGCAGTGCGTTCGGACAGGGGACTTACACAGATACGCAGTATTTT. Protein product: CASSAFGQGTYTDTQYF.

The CDR3 DNA sequence: TGTGCCAGCCGGGGTATTCGCAACATTCAGTACTTC. Translated: CASRGIRNIQYF. The chain recombines TRBV12-3 or TRBV12-4 with TRBJ2-4; a possible D gene is TRBD2 (5 bases). The V end lost 8 bases, the J end lost 7 bases, and 12 bases lay between the germline ends. The CDR3 extends over 12 amino acids.

In this sample, this clonotype turned up a few times. The V and J genes are TRBV12-3 or TRBV12-4 and TRBJ2-7, with D possibly being TRBD2 (5 bases). This CDR3 is 17 amino acids long. Trimming left V 3 bases short and J 0 bases short, with 18 bases between. The CDR3 coding sequence is TGTGCCAGCAGTTTTATCGTGGCGAGGGTTCCCTCCTACGAGCAGTACTTC. Protein product: CASSFIVARVPSYEQYF.